This TCR beta chain was sequenced in a study of regulatory T cells in long-lasting Graves disease. The study's findings and limits: Compared with new cases, persistent Graves' patients showed reduced TCR diversity. Under persistent disease, TRBV28, TRBJ1-2 and TRBJ2-5 were used preferentially.

This clonotype has at least ten counts. As yet, its antigen is unknown. Germline lookup yields CDR1 SGHRS and CDR2 YFSETQ. V lost 0 bases and J lost 4, with 9 bases in between. The CDR3 has 14 amino acids. In building TCR beta libraries, iRepertoire HTBI primers were used together with Arm-PCR of CDR3 regions. TCRdb called the multiplex PCR reads again in MiXCR, with one record for every CDR3 protein. The profile shows 540,000 or so distinct CDR3 sequences, roughly 14% of them singletons. Noted time point: newly diagnosed GD, antithyroid drugs for less than 3 months. RNA isolated from PBMCs was used to make the TCR library. The data were also submitted as part of a second study, on T cells in Graves' hyperthyroidism and ophthalmopathy. Turning to that study: Uncontrolled infection, other autoimmune disease, pregnancy or lactation excluded patients. A median around 5.9 months before onset, the model predicted ophthalmopathy.

The sequence was obtained from a man aged 25 to 40 with Graves disease. The chain is built from TRBV5-1 and TRBJ2-3; D may be TRBD2 (5 bases). This sample comprised peripheral blood mononuclear cells (PBMCs), obtained at new diagnosis, from a patient treated with antithyroid drugs. CDR3 amino acids: CASSLASFADTQYF. The CDR3 coding sequence is TGCGCCAGCAGCTTGGCTAGCTTTGCAGATACGCAGTATTTT.